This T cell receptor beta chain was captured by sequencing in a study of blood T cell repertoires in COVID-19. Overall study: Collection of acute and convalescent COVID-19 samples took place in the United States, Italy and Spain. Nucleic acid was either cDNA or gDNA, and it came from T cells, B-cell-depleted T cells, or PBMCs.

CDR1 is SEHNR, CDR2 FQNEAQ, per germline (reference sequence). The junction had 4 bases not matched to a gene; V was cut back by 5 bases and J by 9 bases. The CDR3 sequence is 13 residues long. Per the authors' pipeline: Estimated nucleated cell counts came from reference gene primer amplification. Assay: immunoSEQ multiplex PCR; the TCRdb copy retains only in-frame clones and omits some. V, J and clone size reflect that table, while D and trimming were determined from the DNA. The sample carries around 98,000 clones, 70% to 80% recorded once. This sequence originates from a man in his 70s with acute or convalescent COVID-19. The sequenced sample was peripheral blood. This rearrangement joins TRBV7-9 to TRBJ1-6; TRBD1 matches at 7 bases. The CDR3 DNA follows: TGTGCCAGCAGCGGAACAGGGGTTTCACCCCTCCACTTT. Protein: CASSGTGVSPLHF.